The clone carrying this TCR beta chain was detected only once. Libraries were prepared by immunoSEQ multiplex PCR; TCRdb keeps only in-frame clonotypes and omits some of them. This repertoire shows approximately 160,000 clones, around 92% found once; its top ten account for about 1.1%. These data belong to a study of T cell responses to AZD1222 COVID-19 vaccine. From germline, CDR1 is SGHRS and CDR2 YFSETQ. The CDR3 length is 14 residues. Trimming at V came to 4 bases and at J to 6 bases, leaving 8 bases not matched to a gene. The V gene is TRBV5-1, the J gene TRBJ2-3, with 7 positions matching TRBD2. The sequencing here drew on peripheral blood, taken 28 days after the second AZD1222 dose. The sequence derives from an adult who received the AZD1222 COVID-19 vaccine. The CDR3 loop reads CASSELSGVDTQYF. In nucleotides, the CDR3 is TGCGCCAGCAGCGAATTGAGCGGGGTCGATACGCAGTATTTT.